Presented here are 12 T cell receptor beta chains from one specimen sequenced in a study of blood T cell repertoires in COVID-19. Sequencing was performed with immunoSEQ multiplex PCR; in TCRdb, only in-frame clones are kept and a portion is missing. The table shows about 220,000 clones, with approximately 80% occurring only once. The specimen was peripheral blood. These receptor sequences come from a man younger than 45 with active or convalescent COVID-19.

The rearrangement uses TRBV6-1 and TRBJ2-1; TRBD1 agrees at 8 bases. CDR1 is MNHNS, CDR2 SASEGT, per germline. This CDR3 is 15 amino acids long. Trimming took 3 bases from V and 8 from J; bases not matched to a gene: 9. The CDR3 nucleotides are TGTGCCAGCAGTGACGTCGGGACAGGCTTTTATGAGCAGTTCTTC. The encoded protein is CASSDVGTGFYEQFF.

The chain is built from TRBV5-4 and TRBJ1-5; D is perhaps TRBD1 (6 bases). This CDR3 is 14 amino acids long. Trimming removed 0 bases from V and 2 bases from J, with 6 bases in between. Germline assignment: CDR1 SGHNT and CDR2 YYREEE (reference sequence). This CDR3 reads CASSLEGGNQPQHF. For the CDR3, the DNA is TGTGCCAGCAGCTTGGAGGGGGGCAATCAGCCCCAGCATTTT.

This clone showed up just a few times. The V call is TRBV19, the J call TRBJ2-7; D is unclear. CDR1 LNHDA and CDR2 SQIVND come from the germline V gene (reference sequence). The CDR3 has 15 amino acids. Deletions cut 3 bases from V and 0 bases from J, with 12 bases between. CDR3 DNA: TGTGCCAGTAGTATGAGACAAACCCTCTCCTACGAGCAGTACTTC. Amino acid sequence: CASSMRQTLSYEQYF.

This sequence joins TRBV6-5 and TRBJ1-5; D possibly corresponds to TRBD1 (6 bases). The V end lost 6 bases, the J end lost 1 base, and 13 bases lay between the germline ends. There are 15 residues in the CDR3. Germline CDR1 and CDR2: MNHEY and SVGAGI. CDR3 bases: TGTGCCAGCAGGCCCGCAGGGGCCAGCAATCAGCCCCAGCATTTT. Its protein is CASRPAGASNQPQHF.

The chain carries TRBV11-2 and TRBJ1-2; D gene ambiguous. Germline CDR1 and CDR2: SGHAT and FQNNGV. Deletions cut 8 bases from V and 9 bases from J, with 13 bases between. The length of the CDR3 is 11 residues. CDR3 residues: CASGGTLRYTF. The CDR3 DNA follows: TGTGCCAGCGGAGGAACCCTCCGCTACACCTTC.

The CDR3 reads CASSGRTGENGNTIYF. The CDR3 DNA reads TGTGCCAGCAGCGGTCGGACAGGGGAGAACGGAAACACCATATATTTT. The chain couples TRBV9 to TRBJ1-3, with 9 nucleotides matching TRBD1. From germline, CDR1 is SGDLS and CDR2 YYNGEE. The CDR3 totals 16 residues. The V and J ends lost 3 bases and 4 bases, in that order; junction bases with no gene match: 8. The variable domain in full, completed from reference TRBV9 and TRBJ1-3, reads DSGVTQTPKHLITATGQRVTLRCSPRSGDLSVYWYQQSLDQGLQFLIQYYNGEERAKGNILERFSAQQFPDLHSELNLSSLELGDSALYFCASSGRTGENGNTIYFGEGSWLTVV.

The chain combines TRBV28 with TRBJ1-2; D is perhaps TRBD1 (5 bases). V was trimmed by 3 bases and J by 5 bases, leaving 13 bases between them. The germline V gene has CDR1 MDHEN and CDR2 SYDVKM. This CDR3 contains 14 residues. The CDR3 region has the DNA TGTGCCAGCAGTTTGCGTACAGGCCCGTATGGCTACACCTTC. This codes for CASSLRTGPYGYTF.

The chain is built from TRBV7-2 and TRBJ2-3; possible D gene TRBD1, 6 bases. The CDR3 loop spans 15 amino acids. V was shortened by 5 bases and J by 4 bases, with 16 bases between the two germline ends. The germline V gene has CDR1 SGHTA and CDR2 FQGNSA. The CDR3: CASSDLGGVADTQYF. Written as DNA, the CDR3 is TGTGCCAGCAGCGACCTAGGGGGAGTCGCAGATACGCAGTATTTT.

The chain joins TRBV11-2 to TRBJ2-3; the match to TRBD1 covers 9 bases. V lost 1 base, J lost 0 bases, and 8 bases stayed unmatched. CDR1 SGHAT and CDR2 FQNNGV come from the germline V gene. The CDR3 is made up of 18 amino acids. For the CDR3, the DNA is TGTGCCAGCAGCTTAGTGGGGATCGGGACAGGGAGCACAGATACGCAGTATTTT. It codes for CASSLVGIGTGSTDTQYF.

The rearrangement links TRBV11-2 to TRBJ1-6; 7 positions match TRBD1. Looked up from germline, CDR1 is SGHAT and CDR2 is FQNNGV. The length of the CDR3 is 14 residues. Trimming took 4 bases from V and 6 from J; bases not matched to a gene: 3. The CDR3 loop is CASSSGQPNSPLHF. The CDR3 nucleotides read TGTGCCAGCAGCTCGGGACAGCCTAATTCACCCCTCCACTTT.

The V gene is TRBV11-3, the J gene TRBJ2-3; 7 positions match TRBD2. Germline CDR1 SGHNT, CDR2 YENEEA. The junction had 5 bases not matched to a gene; V was cut back by 1 base and J by 4 bases. There are 15 residues in the CDR3. CDR3 sequence (DNA): TGTGCCAGCAGCTTAGGCGGGGGAAGGCCAGATACGCAGTATTTT. This sequence encodes CASSLGGGRPDTQYF.

This rearrangement joins TRBV5-1 to TRBJ2-5, with D hard to call. The CDR3 has 16 residues. The germline CDR1 and CDR2 sequences are SGHRS and YFSETQ. Trimming removed 4 bases at V and 4 bases at J, with 20 bases between. This CDR3 reads CASSPPFLAGLETQYF. The CDR3, as DNA: TGCGCCAGCAGCCCCCCTTTTTTGGCAGGCCTAGAGACCCAGTACTTC.